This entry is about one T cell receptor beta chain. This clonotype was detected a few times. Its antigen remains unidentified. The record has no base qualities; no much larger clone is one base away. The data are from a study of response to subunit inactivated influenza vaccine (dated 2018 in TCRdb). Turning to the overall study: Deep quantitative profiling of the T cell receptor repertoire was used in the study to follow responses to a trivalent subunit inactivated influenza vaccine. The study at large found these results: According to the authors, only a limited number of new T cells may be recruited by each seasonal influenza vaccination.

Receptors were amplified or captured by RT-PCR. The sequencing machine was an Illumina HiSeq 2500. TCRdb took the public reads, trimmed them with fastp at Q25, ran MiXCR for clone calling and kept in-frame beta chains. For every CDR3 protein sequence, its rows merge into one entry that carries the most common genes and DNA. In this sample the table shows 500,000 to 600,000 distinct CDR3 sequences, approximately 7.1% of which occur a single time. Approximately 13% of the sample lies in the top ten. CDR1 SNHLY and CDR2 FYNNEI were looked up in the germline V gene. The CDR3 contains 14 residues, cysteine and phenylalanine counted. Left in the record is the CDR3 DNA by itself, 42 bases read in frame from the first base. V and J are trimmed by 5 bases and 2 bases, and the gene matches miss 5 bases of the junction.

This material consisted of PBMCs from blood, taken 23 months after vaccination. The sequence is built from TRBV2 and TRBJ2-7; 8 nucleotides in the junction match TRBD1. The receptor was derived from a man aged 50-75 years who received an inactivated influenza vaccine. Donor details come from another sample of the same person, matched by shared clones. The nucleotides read TGTGCCAGCAGTTCGGACAGGGACACCTACGAGCAGTACTTC. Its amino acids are CASSSDRDTYEQYF.